This TCR beta chain stems from a study of Ad26.COV2.S vaccination and SARS-CoV-2 variants. Overall study findings and caveats: Estimates derived from TCR breadth and depth analyses may have underestimated total T cell responses. Vaccine recipients had higher spike-specific TCR breadth than placebo recipients.

This clone was found a few times. Its antigen is unidentified. Treatment: around 19 received Ad26.COV2.S at low or high dose, single or two shots; roughly five received placebo; per-sample allocation not given. Sampling happened 63 days after the first vaccine or placebo injection. Germline CDR1 is MNHEY and CDR2 is SMNVEV (reference sequence). J lost 4 bases, V lost 4 bases, and 6 bases had no gene match. The CDR3 has 14 residues. TCRdb's copy holds only in-frame clones and misses some; the assay was immunoSEQ multiplex PCR. Among about 400,000 clones, 70% to 90% were seen once, and the ten largest hold roughly 3.2%.

This sample comprised peripheral blood, obtained in a trial of Ad26.COV2.S vaccine versus placebo. This receptor was taken from a person between 18 and 65 years old who received the Ad26.COV2.S COVID-19 vaccine or a placebo. This chain connects TRBV27 to TRBJ2-7; 8 bases agree with TRBD1. The CDR3 sequence is CASSSRTGSYEQYF. CDR3 sequence (DNA): TGTGCCAGCAGTTCGCGGACAGGGTCATACGAGCAGTACTTC.